Following are 18 T cell receptor beta chains from one sample sequenced in a study of cytomegalovirus exposure and HLA in healthy donors. With 60 Vbeta and 13 Jbeta primers, the PCR was carried out. Profiling relied on immunoSEQ multiplex PCR, and the TCRdb table lists in-frame clones only, not all of them. The sample has roughly 290,000 clones, around 90% seen once. Sequences were obtained from PBMCs. The receptors were gathered from a woman younger than 35 in good health and CMV-seronegative.

The V gene is TRBV6-1, the J gene TRBJ2-5; the match to TRBD2 covers 7 bases. The CDR3 has 17 amino acids. V dropped 0 bases and J dropped 2; count of bases not matched to a gene: 9. Germline V gives CDR1 MNHNS, CDR2 SASEGT. The CDR3 nucleotides are TGTGCCAGCAGTGAAGCTCTTGGGGGGGGACTTCAAGAGACCCAGTACTTC. Translation gives CASSEALGGGLQETQYF.

The V call is TRBV7-9, the J call TRBJ1-1, with D unclear. Germline lookup yields CDR1 SEHNR and CDR2 FQNEAQ (reference sequence). V lost 4 bases and J 6 bases, leaving 3 bases between the germline ends. This CDR3 region has 10 residues. In DNA, the CDR3 is TGTGCCAGCAGCTCTTCTGAAGCTTTCTTT. Protein sequence: CASSSSEAFF.

The chain joins TRBV9 to TRBJ2-2; TRBD1 might be the D (6 bases). The CDR3 consists of 13 residues. Germline lookup yields CDR1 SGDLS and CDR2 YYNGEE. The V end was cut by 2 bases, the J end by 7 bases, with 9 bases between. The CDR3 region is CASSVRGGGELFF. Written as DNA, the CDR3 is TGTGCCAGCAGCGTTAGAGGGGGCGGGGAGCTGTTTTTT.

The V call is TRBV27, the J call TRBJ2-7, with D possibly TRBD1 on 5 matching bases. Germline lookup yields CDR1 MNHEY and CDR2 SMNVEV (reference sequence). V gave up 5 bases and J gave up 0 bases, with 8 bases separating them. The CDR3 runs to 13 residues. The DNA of the CDR3 is TGTGCCAGCAGTGCCAGGGTCTCCTACGAGCAGTACTTC. This encodes CASSARVSYEQYF.

The chain recombines TRBV5-4 with TRBJ2-7; the match to TRBD1 covers 8 bases. Losses at the gene ends were 0 bases for V and 6 bases for J; bases not matched to a gene: 8. The CDR3 is 15 amino acids. The germline V gene has CDR1 SGHNT and CDR2 YYREEE (reference sequence). The CDR3 bases are TGTGCCAGCAGCTTGGCCTTCGCAGGGGGCGGCGAGCAGTACTTC. This encodes CASSLAFAGGGEQYF. The whole variable domain, filled in from reference TRBV5-4 and TRBJ2-7, reads ETGVTQSPTHLIKTRGQQVTLRCSSQSGHNTVSWYQQALGQGPQFIFQYYREEENGRGNFPPRFSGLQFPNYSSELNVNALELDDSALYLCASSLAFAGGGEQYFGPGTRLTVT.

This clone was observed a few times. The chain recombines TRBV21-1 with TRBJ1-3; TRBD1, the D gene given by the table, was not confirmed from the DNA. TRBV21-1 corresponds to a pseudogene. The CDR3 covers 15 residues. The CDR3: CASSRVRQVNYTIYF. The CDR3 nucleotides are TGTGCCAGCAGCCGAGTCAGACAGGTTAACTACACCATATATTTT.

The chain joins TRBV7-3 to TRBJ2-1; the D gene is possibly TRBD2 (5 bases). The germline CDR1 and CDR2 sequences are SGHTA and FQGTGA. The CDR3 runs to 15 residues. Between the trimmed V and J ends, which lost 2 bases and 3 bases, there was a span of 11 bases. The DNA for the CDR3 is TGTGCCAGCAGCTTAGACCTAGCCTTCTACAATGAGCAGTTCTTC. Protein sequence: CASSLDLAFYNEQFF. Drawing the rest from reference TRBV7-3 and TRBJ2-1, the complete variable domain is GAGVSQTPSNKVTEKGKYVELRCDPISGHTALYWYRQSLGQGPEFLIYFQGTGAADDSGLPNDRFFAVRPEGSVSTLKIQRTERGDSAVYLCASSLDLAFYNEQFFGPGTRLTVL.

The chain carries TRBV6-1 and TRBJ1-3; D ambiguous. CDR1 MNHNS and CDR2 SASEGT come from the germline V gene. Trimming took off 9 bases at V and 0 bases at J, with 6 bases between the two ends. CDR3 length: 12 residues. DNA of the CDR3: TGTGCCAGTGAGAGCTCTGGAAACACCATATATTTT. This codes for CASESSGNTIYF.

This chain uses TRBV4-1 with TRBJ1-4, with TRBD1 matching over 9 bases. The CDR3 is 16 amino acids. The V segment lost 1 base and the J segment 8 bases; nucleotides outside the gene matches: 8. Per germline, CDR1 MGHRA and CDR2 YSYEKL. The CDR3 sequence: CASSQGDREGGEKLFF. DNA for the CDR3: TGCGCCAGCAGCCAAGGGGACAGGGAAGGAGGGGAAAAACTGTTTTTT.

The chain employs TRBV6-5 and TRBJ1-6; TRBD1 matches 7 bases. This CDR3 has 15 residues. Germline CDR1 and CDR2: MNHEY and SVGAGI. V lost 7 bases to trimming and J lost 8 bases; unmatched junction nucleotides: 11. The CDR3: CASTPSQGGHSPLHF. For the CDR3, the DNA is TGTGCCAGCACCCCATCCCAAGGGGGCCATTCACCCCTCCACTTT.

Note on this clone: The sample holds other DNA sequences that translate to the same CDR3. The chain employs TRBV5-1 and TRBJ1-6; 9 bases are shared with TRBD1. CDR3 length: 17 residues. Germline V lookup: CDR1 SGHRS, CDR2 YFSETQ. The J segment lost 0 bases and the V segment lost 4 bases, leaving 5 bases of the junction unmatched. The CDR3 here is CASSPQGAGSYNSPLHF. The CDR3 DNA reads TGCGCCAGCAGCCCACAGGGGGCTGGCTCCTATAATTCACCCCTCCACTTT.

The genes are TRBV11-2 and TRBJ2-1, with TRBD2 as a possible D gene (6 bases). This CDR3 spans 18 amino acids. With 1 base removed from V and 1 base from J, the gap between germline ends came to 17 bases. The germline gives CDR1 SGHAT, CDR2 FQNNGV. DNA for the CDR3: TGTGCCAGCAGCTTAGTCGGGGGTTCAGCACCTTCCTACAATGAGCAGTTCTTC. Protein sequence: CASSLVGGSAPSYNEQFF. The whole variable domain, remainder taken from reference TRBV11-2 and TRBJ2-1, is EAGVAQSPRYKIIEKRQSVAFWCNPISGHATLYWYQQILGQGPKLLIQFQNNGVVDDSQLPKDRFSAERLKGVDSTLKIQPAKLEDSAVYLCASSLVGGSAPSYNEQFFGPGTRLTVL.

This CDR3 is CASSPAGSSYGYTF. The CDR3 nucleotides read TGTGCCAGCAGCCCGGCGGGCAGCTCCTATGGCTACACCTTC. The chain uses TRBV6-5 and TRBJ1-2; D not certain. Germline V CDR1 and CDR2: MNHEY, SVGAGI. Trimming took off 6 bases at V and 4 bases at J, with 15 bases between the two ends. The CDR3 is 14 amino acids.

The chain has TRBV2 and TRBJ1-5; the D gene is possibly TRBD1 (5 bases). Trimming cost V 8 bases and J 3 bases, with 8 bases left between them. Germline V gene sequence: CDR1 SNHLY, CDR2 FYNNEI. The CDR3 consists of 12 residues. Written as DNA, the CDR3 is TGTGCCAGCCGCAGGGACAATCAGCCCCAGCATTTT. Protein sequence: CASRRDNQPQHF.

This clone was counted a few times. The chain combines TRBV29-1 with TRBJ1-2; 7 nucleotides match TRBD1. Germline-derived CDR1 and CDR2 are SQVTM and ANQGSEA. This CDR3 is built from 12 residues. The ends lost 6 bases at V and 4 bases at J; junction bases unmatched: 5. CDR3 coding DNA: TGCAGCGTCCCGGACAGGATCTATGGCTACACCTTC. This encodes CSVPDRIYGYTF.

The CDR3 region is CAWSDGQAGSPLHF. CDR3 nucleotides: TGTGCCTGGAGTGATGGACAGGCGGGTTCACCCCTCCACTTT. J is TRBJ1-6 and V is TRBV30; 7 bases align to TRBD1. The germline V gene has CDR1 GTSNPN and CDR2 SVGIG (reference sequence). With V trimmed by 1 base and J by 9 bases, 6 bases remained unmatched. The CDR3 has 14 residues.

The chain couples TRBV7-9 to TRBJ1-6; D is possibly TRBD1 (5 bases). Germline V CDR1 and CDR2: SEHNR, FQNEAQ (reference sequence). The CDR3 is 15 amino acids. V lost 5 bases and J lost 10, with 18 bases in between. DNA for the CDR3: TGTGCCAGCAGCCTCCTCGGGGGGAGTAAATCACCCCTCCACTTT. Its translation: CASSLLGGSKSPLHF. The entire variable domain, with the rest obtained from reference TRBV7-9 and TRBJ1-6, is as follows: DTGVSQNPRHKITKRGQNVTFRCDPISEHNRLYWYRQTLGQGPEFLTYFQNEAQLEKSRLLSDRFSAERPKGSFSTLEIQRTEQGDSAMYLCASSLLGGSKSPLHFGNGTRLTVT.

This clone has just a few counts. The chain is built from TRBV10-3 and TRBJ2-7; D unclear. The V gene lost 3 bases and the J gene lost 2 bases, with 23 bases spanning the gap. The CDR3 is made up of 18 amino acids. Germline CDR1 ENHRY, CDR2 SYGVKD. In nucleotides, the CDR3 is TGTGCCATCAGTGATCTCGGTAGTGCCTGGGCTGTAACCTACGAGCAGTACTTC. Amino acid sequence: CAISDLGSAWAVTYEQYF.